This T cell receptor beta chain was profiled in a study of blood T cell repertoires in COVID-19. Study-wide background: COVID-19 samples collected from the United States, Italy and Spain covered acute and convalescent phases. In each case, the material was cDNA or gDNA derived from T cells, B-cell-depleted T cells, or PBMCs.

In the original workflow: Amplification from reference gene primers served as the basis for estimated nucleated cell counts. Clones were sequenced by immunoSEQ multiplex PCR, and TCRdb holds only the in-frame ones, with some missing. That table supplies the V and J calls and clone size; D and trimming were determined from the DNA. The sample shows roughly 410,000 clones, approximately 90% of them seen only once. Seattle's enrolled individuals joined amid active infection and were then monitored longitudinally. Ten or more counts support this clone. CDR1 MRHNA and CDR2 SNTAGT come from the germline V gene. The V end lost 5 bases, the J end lost 1 base, and 12 bases lay between the germline ends. CDR3 length: 15 amino acids.

This receptor was identified in a woman aged 40 to 49 with COVID-19, enrolled during active disease. The sample taken for sequencing was peripheral blood. This chain joins TRBV6-4 and TRBJ2-1, with D possibly matching TRBD2 (7 bases). Written as DNA, the CDR3 is TGTGCCAGCAGTAGCAGGGGAGGGTCCTACAATGAGCAGTTCTTC. It codes for CASSSRGGSYNEQFF.